The sequence of this TCR beta chain was determined in a study of tumor and adjacent non-tumor tissue in lung cancer. Across the whole study: On average, productive TCRbeta reads reached about 4.17 million per sample.

The template was RNA from unsorted bulk tissue. Between August and November 2014, newly diagnosed, chemotherapy-naive lung cancer patients underwent thoracic surgery in China. TCRbeta libraries were built with three rounds of nested PCR, modified from ARM-PCR. TCRdb ran MiXCR on the multiplex PCR reads and lists one entry per CDR3 protein. The sample includes 71,000 or so distinct CDR3 sequences, 75% to 90% of them seen just once. V shed 3 bases and J shed 5 bases, with 7 bases lying between them. CDR3 length: 13 residues. Germline V lookup: CDR1 SGHTA, CDR2 FQGNSA. This TCR came from a woman aged 45-65 years with non-small cell lung cancer. The rearrangement links TRBV7-2 to TRBJ2-2; no reliable D call. The specimen was lung tumor tissue. CDR3 nucleotides: TGTGCCAGCAGCTTCGGGTGGACCGGGGAGCTGTTTTTT. Amino acid sequence: CASSFGWTGELFF.